This is a list of T cell receptor beta chains from one sample in a study of blood T cell repertoires in COVID-19. Sequenced by immunoSEQ multiplex PCR; TCRdb stores in-frame clones only, minus some. The sample lists roughly 190,000 clones; 80% to 90% were seen once. Sequencing was carried out using PBMCs or T cells enriched from blood (not recorded which). These receptors all stem from a man aged 35 to 55 who had recovered from COVID-19. The CDR3 runs from the conserved cysteine through the conserved F or W. D genes are given only for firm matches. The size of a clone is reported for some rows only, either as once, few or many, or as a class for expanded clones.

j_call v_call clone_size d_call cdr3_nt cdr3_aa
TRBJ2-2 TRBV9 once TRBD2 TGTGCCAGCAGCCTATATCCTAGCGGGAGGGCCGTAACCGGGGAGCTGTTTTTT CASSLYPSGRAVTGELFF
TRBJ2-3 TRBV7-3 once TRBD1 TGTGCCAGCAGCTTTTGGGGACAGGGAACAGATACGCAGTATTTT CASSFWGQGTDTQYF
TRBJ2-7 TRBV2 few - TGTGCCAGCAGGGAAGGGCAGATCCACTACGAGCAGTACTTC CASREGQIHYEQYF
TRBJ2-1 TRBV5-1 - TRBD1 TGCGCCAGCAGCGCTACAGGGGGTTCCTACAATGAGCAGTTCTTC CASSATGGSYNEQFF
TRBJ1-5 TRBV18 - - TGTGCCAGCTCACCACCGGGCGTAGGGAGAAGCAATCAGCCCCAGCATTTT CASSPPGVGRSNQPQHF
TRBJ2-7 TRBV7-2 - TRBD2 TGTGCCAGCAGCAAACTAGCGGGAGGGCTGGAGCAGTACTTC CASSKLAGGLEQYF
TRBJ2-1 TRBV6-1 - TRBD2 TGTGCCAGCAGTGAAAGGTCGACGGGACTAGCTCTCCAGTTCTTC CASSERSTGLALQFF
TRBJ2-6 TRBV19 - - TGTGCCAGTAGTCCCGGACAGCTTTTCTCTGGGGCCAACGTCCTGACTTTC CASSPGQLFSGANVLTF
TRBJ2-7 TRBV3-1/TRBV3-2 - - TGTGCCAGCAGCCAAGAGAAGATCGGGGAGCAGTACTTC CASSQEKIGEQYF
TRBJ2-3 TRBV6-4 medium-sized TRBD1 TGTGCCAGCAGTGCCGGGACAGGGGGCACAGATACGCAGTATTTT CASSAGTGGTDTQYF
TRBJ1-1 TRBV4-3 once - TGCGCCAGCAGCCAAAACAGGGTCGGGATCGCTGAAGCTTTCTTT CASSQNRVGIAEAFF
TRBJ2-1 TRBV18 - TRBD2 TGTGCCAGCTCACCATCAGCTAGCGGGAGTGCCTACAATGAGCAGTTCTTC CASSPSASGSAYNEQFF
TRBJ1-1 TRBV7-2 - TRBD1 TGTGCCAGCAACCCGTCAGGGGGCAATACTGAAGCTTTCTTT CASNPSGGNTEAFF
TRBJ2-1 TRBV9 - TRBD2 TGTGCCAGCAGCGTCTCACCCGGGACTAGCGTTTACGCTGAGCAGTTCTTC CASSVSPGTSVYAEQFF
TRBJ1-2 TRBV7-9 many - TGTGCCAGCAGCTTGGGGGTAGCGGGGAACTATGGCTACACCTTC CASSLGVAGNYGYTF
TRBJ1-2 TRBV5-4 - - TGTGCCAGCAGCTTCCCCGTCTTCAACTATGGCTACACCTTC CASSFPVFNYGYTF
TRBJ2-7 TRBV9 - TRBD2 TGTGCCAGCAGCCCTAGCGGGAACACCTACGAGCAGTACTTC CASSPSGNTYEQYF
TRBJ1-2 TRBV4-1 - - TGCGCCAGCAGCCTCGGAGAGTACGATGGCTACACCTTC CASSLGEYDGYTF
TRBJ2-3 TRBV19 - - TGTGCCAGTACTACCGGGACATCCCTCACAGATACGCAGTATTTT CASTTGTSLTDTQYF
TRBJ2-2 TRBV6-5 once TRBD2 TGTGCCACCCTAGGGAGCGGGAGTAGTCCCGGGGAGCTGTTTTTT CATLGSGSSPGELFF
TRBJ2-3 TRBV4-3 - - TGCGCCAGCAGCGGTGCACACTCCAGCGCAGATACGCAGTATTTT CASSGAHSSADTQYF
TRBJ2-7 TRBV6-5 - TRBD2 TGTGCCAGCAGCCCAGGACTAGCGGGATTAGGCGAGCAGTACTTC CASSPGLAGLGEQYF
TRBJ2-6 TRBV7-9 - - TGTGCCCGAGGGACTGGGGTCTCTGGGGCCAACGTCCTGACTTTC CARGTGVSGANVLTF
TRBJ2-5 TRBV9 - - TGTGCCAGCAGCGTAGGAGGCGGGTCCCCCAAGACCCAGTACTTC CASSVGGGSPKTQYF